This T cell receptor (beta chain) stems from a study of OX40 agonist ivuxolimab in advanced cancers. The study, taken as a whole, reports: There were, on average, more expanded clones in CD8+ T cells than in CD4+.

Some clones are missing from TCRdb's copy, which holds only in-frame ones; the method was immunoSEQ multiplex PCR. Of over 45,000 clones detected, around 84% appear once; the ten largest clones hold approximately 1%. CDR1 and CDR2 from the germline V gene are KGHSH and LQKENI. The V end lost 3 bases, the J end lost 2 bases, and 10 bases lay between the germline ends. The CDR3 has 14 residues. As regards this clone: Its antigen is currently unknown.

The chain has TRBV18 and TRBJ1-2; D unclear. Sample: CD4+ or CD8+ T cells sorted from blood, taken in a trial of the OX40 agonist ivuxolimab. The receptor was isolated from an adult with an advanced solid tumor such as melanoma, head and neck, liver or kidney cancer. The CDR3 region has the DNA TGTGCCAGCTCACCCTCCCCGAGGAACTATGGCTACACCTTC. It is translated as CASSPSPRNYGYTF.